This record concerns one TCR beta chain sequence. The data were taken from a study of blood T cell repertoires in COVID-19. On the study more broadly: Both acute and convalescent COVID-19 samples were obtained from the United States, Italy and Spain. From T cells, B-cell-depleted T cells, or PBMCs came the material, which was cDNA or gDNA.

Under the authors' procedure: Reference gene primer amplification gave estimated nucleated cell counts. Sequenced by immunoSEQ multiplex PCR; TCRdb stores in-frame clones only, minus some. From that table come the V and J calls and clone size; the DNA was used to work out D and trimming. Here the sample spans roughly 120,000 clones, roughly nine tenths being singletons. Sequencing used peripheral blood. The TCR was taken from a human donor in a cohort sampled during active COVID-19.

CDR3 sequence (DNA): TGTGCCAGCAGTGAATTCGTAGGGGACACCCACGAGCAGTACTTC. Translation gives CASSEFVGDTHEQYF. V gene TRBV6-1 combines with J gene TRBJ2-7; tentatively, D is TRBD1 (6 bases). CDR3 length: 15 amino acids. Germline V gene lookup returns CDR1 MNHNS and CDR2 SASEGT. Trimming shortened V by 2 bases and J by 5 bases, and 16 bases separated the two germline ends.